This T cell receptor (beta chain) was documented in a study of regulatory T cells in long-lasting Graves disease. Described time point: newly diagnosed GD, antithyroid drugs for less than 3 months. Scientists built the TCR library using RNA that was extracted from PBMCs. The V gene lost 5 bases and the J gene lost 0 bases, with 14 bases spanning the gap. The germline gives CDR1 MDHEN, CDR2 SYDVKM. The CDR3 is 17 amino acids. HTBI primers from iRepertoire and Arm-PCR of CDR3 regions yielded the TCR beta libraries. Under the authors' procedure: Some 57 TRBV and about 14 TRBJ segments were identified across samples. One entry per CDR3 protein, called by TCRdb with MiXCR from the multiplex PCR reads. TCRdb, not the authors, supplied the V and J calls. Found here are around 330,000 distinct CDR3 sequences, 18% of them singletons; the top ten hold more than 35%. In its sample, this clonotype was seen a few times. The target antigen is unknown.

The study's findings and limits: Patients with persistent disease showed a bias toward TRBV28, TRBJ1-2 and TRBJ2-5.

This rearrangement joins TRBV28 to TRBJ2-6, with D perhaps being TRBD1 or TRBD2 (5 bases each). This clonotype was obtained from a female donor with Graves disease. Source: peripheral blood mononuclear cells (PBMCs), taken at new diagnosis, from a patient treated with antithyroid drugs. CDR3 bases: TGTGCCAGCAGTCCCGGGACCTATAGCTCTGGGGCCAACGTCCTGACTTTC. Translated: CASSPGTYSSGANVLTF.